This T cell receptor beta chain originates from a study of blood T cell repertoires in COVID-19. On the study more broadly: The samples span acute and convalescent COVID-19 from the United States, Italy and Spain.

How the authors handled the data: The assay estimated nucleated cells by amplifying reference gene primers. Sequenced by immunoSEQ multiplex PCR; TCRdb stores in-frame clones only, minus some. V and J calls and clone size are as listed in that table; D and trimming were resolved from the DNA. This sample has over 100,000 clones; 87% occur once, and the top ten carry roughly 5.6%. The sequence was collected from a woman aged 50 to 60 with COVID-19, enrolled during active disease. The sample consisted of peripheral blood.

The CDR3 nucleotides read TGTGCCAGCAGTTCGTCCGGGAGCGGGAAGGCTGAAGCTTTCTTT. It is translated as CASSSSGSGKAEAFF. The rearrangement joins TRBV6-2 or TRBV6-3 to TRBJ1-1; no definite D call. CDR1 is MNHEY and CDR2 is SVGEGT in the germline V gene. This CDR3 is 15 amino acids long. Trimming took 4 bases from V and 6 from J, leaving 18 bases between them.